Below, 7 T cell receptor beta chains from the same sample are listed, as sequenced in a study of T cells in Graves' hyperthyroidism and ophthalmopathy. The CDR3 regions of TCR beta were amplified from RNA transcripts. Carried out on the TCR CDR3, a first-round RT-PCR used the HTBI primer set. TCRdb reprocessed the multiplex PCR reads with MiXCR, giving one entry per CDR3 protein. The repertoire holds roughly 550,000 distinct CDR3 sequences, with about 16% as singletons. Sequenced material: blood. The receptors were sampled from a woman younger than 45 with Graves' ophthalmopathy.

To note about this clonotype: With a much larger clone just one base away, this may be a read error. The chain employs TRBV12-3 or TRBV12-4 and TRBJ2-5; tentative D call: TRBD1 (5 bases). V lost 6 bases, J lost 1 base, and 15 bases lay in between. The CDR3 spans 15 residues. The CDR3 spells CASSLDTEAQETQYF. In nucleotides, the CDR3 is TGTGCCAGCAGCCTGGACACCGAAGCCCAAGAGACCCAGTACTTC.

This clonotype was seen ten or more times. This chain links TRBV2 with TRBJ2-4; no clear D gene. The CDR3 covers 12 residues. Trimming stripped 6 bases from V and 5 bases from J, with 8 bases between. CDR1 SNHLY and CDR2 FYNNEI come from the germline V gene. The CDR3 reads CASSRRENIQYF. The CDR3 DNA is TGTGCCAGCAGCCGCAGAGAAAACATTCAGTACTTC. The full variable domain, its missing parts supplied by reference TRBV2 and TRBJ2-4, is EPEVTQTPSHQVTQMGQEVILRCVPISNHLYFYWYRQILGQKVEFLVSFYNNEISEKSEIFDDQFSVERPDGSNFTLKIRSTKLEDSAMYFCASSRRENIQYFGAGTRLSVL.

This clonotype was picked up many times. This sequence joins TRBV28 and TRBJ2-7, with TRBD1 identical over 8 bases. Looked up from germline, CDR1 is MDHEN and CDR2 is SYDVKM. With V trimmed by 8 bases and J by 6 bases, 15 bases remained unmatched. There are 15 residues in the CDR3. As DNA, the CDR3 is TGTGCCAGCCTAGCAATCCGCGGACAGGGCCGCGAGCAGTACTTC. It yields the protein CASLAIRGQGREQYF.

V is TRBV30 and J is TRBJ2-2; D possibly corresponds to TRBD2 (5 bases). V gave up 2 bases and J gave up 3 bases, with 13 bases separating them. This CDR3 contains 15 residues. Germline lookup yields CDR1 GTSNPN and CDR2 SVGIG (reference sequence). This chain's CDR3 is CAWSPGWQDTGELFF. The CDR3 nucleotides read TGTGCCTGGAGTCCGGGGTGGCAGGACACCGGGGAGCTGTTTTTT.

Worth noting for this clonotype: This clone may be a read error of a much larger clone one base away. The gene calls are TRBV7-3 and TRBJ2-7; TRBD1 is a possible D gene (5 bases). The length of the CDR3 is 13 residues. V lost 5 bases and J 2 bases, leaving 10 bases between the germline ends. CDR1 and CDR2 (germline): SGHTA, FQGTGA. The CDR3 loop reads CASSPEQAYEQYF. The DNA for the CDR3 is TGTGCCAGCAGCCCTGAACAGGCCTACGAGCAGTACTTC.

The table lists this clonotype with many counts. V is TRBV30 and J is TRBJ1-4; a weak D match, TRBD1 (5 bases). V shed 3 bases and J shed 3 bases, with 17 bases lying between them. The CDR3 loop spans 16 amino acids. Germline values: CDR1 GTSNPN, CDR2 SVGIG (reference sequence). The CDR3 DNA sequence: TGTGCCTGGAGAGCCGCAGGGAAAAAGGCTAATGAAAAACTGTTTTTT. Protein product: CAWRAAGKKANEKLFF.

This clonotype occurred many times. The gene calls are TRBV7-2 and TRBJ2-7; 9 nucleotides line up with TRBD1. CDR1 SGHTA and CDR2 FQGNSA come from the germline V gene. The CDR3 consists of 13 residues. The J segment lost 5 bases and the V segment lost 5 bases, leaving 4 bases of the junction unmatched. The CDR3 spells CASSPDRGDEQYF. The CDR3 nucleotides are TGTGCCAGCAGCCCCGACAGGGGGGACGAGCAGTACTTC.